These 19 T cell receptor beta chains came from one sample sequenced in a study of blood T cell repertoires in COVID-19. Some clones are missing from TCRdb's copy, which holds only in-frame ones; the method was immunoSEQ multiplex PCR. The sample has some 110,000 clones, approximately 90% seen once; the top ten hold 1.8%. The sample consisted of peripheral blood. Every receptor here comes from a human donor with active COVID-19. The donor label of this sample is uncertain.

This clone was seen only once. The genes are TRBV5-4 and TRBJ2-5; D gene ambiguous. CDR1 is SGHNT, CDR2 YYREEE, per germline (reference sequence). Trimming cost V 1 base and J 2 bases, with 6 bases left between them. The CDR3 contains 13 residues. CDR3 sequence: CASSLSLQETQYF. DNA of the CDR3: TGTGCCAGCAGCTTGAGTCTACAAGAGACCCAGTACTTC.

The chain combines TRBV5-5 with TRBJ2-3; D gene unclear. CDR3 length: 13 amino acids. Germline V gene lookup returns CDR1 SGHKS and CDR2 YYEKEE (reference sequence). Trimming took off 2 bases at V and 5 bases at J, with 9 bases between the two ends. CDR3 in amino acids: CASSLVSGDTQYF. The DNA of the CDR3 is TGTGCCAGCAGCTTAGTATCGGGAGATACGCAGTATTTT.

This sequence joins TRBV10-3 and TRBJ1-6, with D possibly being TRBD1 (5 bases). The CDR3 covers 16 residues. Per germline, CDR1 ENHRY and CDR2 SYGVKD. Trimming took off 7 bases at V and 8 bases at J, with 21 bases between the two ends. This CDR3 is CAINSGRGSGDSPLHF. Written as DNA, the CDR3 is TGTGCCATCAACTCCGGACGGGGCTCGGGGGATTCACCCCTCCACTTT.

This chain connects TRBV2 to TRBJ1-6, with TRBD1 matching over 9 bases. Trimming at V came to 3 bases and at J to 6 bases, leaving 6 bases not matched to a gene. The CDR3 has 16 residues. Per the germline V gene, CDR1 is SNHLY and CDR2 is FYNNEI. The CDR3 spells CASSEDRGRGNSPLHF. The CDR3 DNA sequence: TGTGCCAGCAGTGAGGACAGGGGACGGGGTAATTCACCCCTCCACTTT.

This chain links TRBV7-2 with TRBJ2-3, with D maybe TRBD2 (5 bases). CDR1 is SGHTA, CDR2 FQGNSA, per germline. The CDR3 spans 16 residues. V lost 1 base, J lost 7 bases, and 18 bases lay in between. DNA for the CDR3: TGTGCCAGCAGCTTAGGTCCCGGGGTCACAGATAATACGCAGTATTTT. Its translation: CASSLGPGVTDNTQYF. The whole variable domain, remainder taken from reference TRBV7-2 and TRBJ2-3, is GAGVSQSPSNKVTEKGKDVELRCDPISGHTALYWYRQSLGQGLEFLIYFQGNSAPDKSGLPSDRFSAERTGGSVSTLTIQRTQQEDSAVYLCASSLGPGVTDNTQYFGPGTRLTVL.

The V and J genes are TRBV19 and TRBJ2-1; 9 bases match TRBD2. Germline V gene sequence: CDR1 LNHDA, CDR2 SQIVND (reference sequence). The CDR3 is 13 residues long. J gave up 6 bases and V 5 bases, and 2 bases lay outside the gene matches. CDR3 protein: CASSLTSGNEQFF. The DNA for the CDR3 is TGTGCCAGTAGTCTGACTAGCGGCAATGAGCAGTTCTTC.

This clone showed up just a few times. The rearrangement joins TRBV4-2 to TRBJ1-4, with 9 bases lining up with TRBD1. Looked up from germline, CDR1 is LGHNA and CDR2 is YNFKEQ. Germline trimming cut 4 bases from V and 11 bases from J; bases unmatched to any gene: 8. There are 14 residues in the CDR3. This chain's CDR3 is CASSLLGTGKKLFF. CDR3 in DNA: TGTGCCAGCAGCCTCCTGGGGACAGGGAAGAAACTGTTTTTT.

This chain joins TRBV6-2 or TRBV6-3 and TRBJ1-2; no reliable D call. This CDR3 spans 17 amino acids. The V end lost 4 bases, the J end lost 1 base, and 19 bases lay between the germline ends. The germline V gene encodes CDR1 MNHEY and CDR2 SVGEGT. CDR3 sequence (DNA): TGTGCCAGCAGTTCCACCGGGTCCCGGTACCATAACTATGGCTACACCTTC. It yields the protein CASSSTGSRYHNYGYTF.

The chain carries TRBV7-2 and TRBJ2-5; D uncertain. CDR3 length: 14 amino acids. Germline CDR1 and CDR2: SGHTA and FQGNSA. V was trimmed by 4 bases and J by 3 bases, leaving 12 bases between them. CDR3 nucleotides: TGTGCCAGCAGCTCCTACAGACCCGAAGAGACCCAGTACTTC. Amino acids: CASSSYRPEETQYF.

The V and J genes are TRBV4-1 and TRBJ1-5; 7 bases fit TRBD1. Per germline, CDR1 MGHRA and CDR2 YSYEKL. The CDR3 loop spans 15 amino acids. Trimming cost V 3 bases and J 1 base; bases outside gene matches: 3. The CDR3 bases are TGCGCCAGCAGCCAGAGACAGGGAAGCAATCAGCCCCAGCATTTT. Translation gives CASSQRQGSNQPQHF.

The rearrangement joins TRBV6-5 to TRBJ1-2; TRBD1 matches 10 bases. J was trimmed by 2 bases and V by 5 bases; bases with no gene match: 2. Germline assignment: CDR1 MNHEY and CDR2 SVGAGI. The CDR3 consists of 14 residues. The CDR3 nucleotides read TGTGCCAGCAGTCTGGGACAGGGGAACTATGGCTACACCTTC. It is translated as CASSLGQGNYGYTF.

The gene calls are TRBV15 and TRBJ1-2, with D perhaps matching TRBD1 (5 bases). Germline V gene lookup returns CDR1 LNHNV and CDR2 YYDKDF (reference sequence). This CDR3 has 15 amino acids. V dropped 0 bases and J dropped 0 bases, with 8 bases sitting between them. CDR3 residues: CATSRDRGSNYGYTF. The CDR3 bases are TGTGCCACCAGCAGAGATAGGGGTTCTAACTATGGCTACACCTTC.

The rearrangement uses TRBV5-6 and TRBJ2-7, with 7 bases identical to TRBD2. This CDR3 is 14 amino acids long. V lost 4 bases and J lost 2; bases outside the gene matches: 6. The germline V gene has CDR1 SGHDT and CDR2 YYEEEE. The CDR3 nucleotides are TGTGCCAGCAGCGGGCGGGGGTCCGCCTACGAGCAGTACTTC. Its protein product is CASSGRGSAYEQYF.

V usage is TRBV7-2 and J usage is TRBJ1-2, with D perhaps TRBD1 (5 bases). V dropped 4 bases and J dropped 2 bases, with 17 bases sitting between them. The CDR3 covers 16 residues. Germline V gene data show CDR1 as SGHTA and CDR2 as FQGNSA. This CDR3 reads CASSSNSGRTNYGYTF. The CDR3 DNA reads TGTGCCAGCAGCTCCAACTCAGGGCGAACCAACTATGGCTACACCTTC.

This sequence joins TRBV9 and TRBJ1-1; no clear D. Germline loops: CDR1 SGDLS, CDR2 YYNGEE. CDR3 length equals 14 residues. Trimming removed 2 bases from V and 3 bases from J, with 11 bases in between. The CDR3 DNA reads as TGTGCCAGCAGCGTGGATTGGAGGGACACTGAAGCTTTCTTT. Translated, it gives CASSVDWRDTEAFF. The full variable domain, rest sourced from reference TRBV9 and TRBJ1-1, is DSGVTQTPKHLITATGQRVTLRCSPRSGDLSVYWYQQSLDQGLQFLIQYYNGEERAKGNILERFSAQQFPDLHSELNLSSLELGDSALYFCASSVDWRDTEAFFGQGTRLTVV.

The rearrangement joins TRBV7-9 to TRBJ2-3; TRBD1 matches at 9 bases. V trimming: 5 bases; J trimming: 4 bases; junction bases outside the gene matches: 16. The germline V gene has CDR1 SEHNR and CDR2 FQNEAQ (reference sequence). The CDR3 is 18 residues long. The chain's CDR3 is CASSPLVGDRGFSDTQYF. The CDR3 DNA is TGTGCCAGCAGCCCCCTCGTCGGAGACAGGGGGTTTTCAGATACGCAGTATTTT.

The rearrangement links TRBV19 to TRBJ1-1; D may be TRBD1 (5 bases). The V end lost 11 bases, the J end lost 0 bases, and 13 bases lay between the germline ends. This CDR3 has 13 residues. CDR1 LNHDA and CDR2 SQIVND come from the germline V gene (reference sequence). The DNA of the CDR3 is TGTGCCTGCGGGGGGACGGTGAACACTGAAGCTTTCTTT. Residues: CACGGTVNTEAFF.

The chain combines TRBV2 with TRBJ2-3; 13 bases map to TRBD2. CDR3 length equals 14 residues. The V gene's germline CDR1 is SNHLY and CDR2 FYNNEI. J lost 7 bases, V lost 6 bases, and 4 bases had no gene match. The CDR3 DNA reads as TGTGCCAGCAGGACTAGCGGGGGGTGGTATACGCAGTATTTT. This sequence encodes CASRTSGGWYTQYF.

This clone was found once. The chain has TRBV11-3 and TRBJ2-2; 8 bases map to TRBD2. The CDR3 loop spans 13 amino acids. Germline loops: CDR1 SGHNT, CDR2 YENEEA. V lost 9 bases to trimming and J lost 3 bases; unmatched junction nucleotides: 3. The CDR3: CASRGGYTGELFF. CDR3 in DNA: TGTGCCAGTCGGGGGGGTTACACCGGGGAGCTGTTTTTT. The whole variable domain, remainder taken from reference TRBV11-3 and TRBJ2-2, is EAGVVQSPRYKIIEKKQPVAFWCNPISGHNTLYWYLQNLGQGPELLIRYENEEAVDDSQLPKDRFSAERLKGVDSTLKIQPAELGDSAVYLCASRGGYTGELFFGEGSRLTVL.